This is a list of T cell receptor beta chains from one sample in a study of blood T cell repertoires in COVID-19. This table comes from immunoSEQ multiplex PCR, and its TCRdb copy is limited to in-frame clones, with some not included. In the table there are 90,000 to 120,000 clones, 80% to 90% of which are singletons. What was sequenced was peripheral blood. The receptors stem from a man between 35 and 55 years old with active or convalescent COVID-19. CDR3s leave out the opening cysteine and the closing phenylalanine or tryptophan.

cdr3_length v_call cdr3_aa
13 TRBV15 ATSKGQGVGNTIY
12 TRBV2 ASSKVAEAGELF
14 TRBV4-2 ASSHIGQGGNQPQH
10 TRBV19 ASTAGYTEAF
12 TRBV25-1 ASSERGSNQPQH
12 TRBV19 ASSISSGTYEQY
11 TRBV7-2 ASSLFNQETQY
10 TRBV30 AWERGSYEQY
11 TRBV25-1 ASRQTSTDTQY
11 TRBV10-1 ASSEEIPKEQY
11 TRBV30 AWIAVGANVLT
15 TRBV5-1 ASSLSLAGLRTGELF
13 TRBV28 ASSLSQSAYNEQF
12 TRBV6-5 ASIKDSPNQPQH
13 TRBV6-5 ASSYGVGSTDTQY
15 TRBV5-1 ASSLGGPTSGTGELF
13 TRBV5-1 ASHLEYSGANVLT
13 TRBV5-1 ASSTQGARLDEQY
12 TRBV6-5 ASSLGGSGTEAF
11 TRBV7-6 ASSSGLAWAQY
9 TRBV19 APSTGRKLF
11 TRBV10-2 ASRGQGDQPQH
10 TRBV27 ASGQRGEKLF
11 TRBV7-2 ASSPSNYNEQF
13 TRBV5-1 ASSLQGDSGNTIY
13 TRBV7-8 ASSLSHSYNSPLH
10 TRBV28 ASNRWSTEAF
9 TRBV29-1 SVGQQNGYT
10 TRBV6-2/TRBV6-3 ASSYYGSEKF
14 TRBV21-1 ASSPPDRAHTGELF
11 TRBV7-2 ASSLLSIETQY
13 TRBV7-6 ASSLQSGPGNTIY
12 TRBV28 AITQGPVNTEAF
13 TRBV7-2 ASSLYPGVQETQY
10 TRBV6-6 ASSSQTDTQY
16 TRBV29-1 SVSGTGGVRYSGTEAF
12 TRBV11-2 ASSFLRAPDTQY
12 TRBV28 ASSPGQESYGYT
12 TRBV2 ASSEGQSTDTQY
14 TRBV7-2 ASSFQAGGPMDEQF
13 TRBV19 ASSTPGTGGETQY
8 TRBV20-1 SASADTQY
14 TRBV4-1 AVRDSRRGINSPLH
12 TRBV5-1 ASSFQGAADTQY
14 TRBV28 ASSSWGQGTRYEQY
14 TRBV7-2 ASSPPGLAGRGEQF
10 TRBV30 ATEPGGETQY
14 TRBV6-5 ASSYGRTGSFGGAF
11 TRBV30 AWSVQVNTEAF
14 TRBV28 ASSYPGAPLSGGYT
15 TRBV19 ASSPIHGRGSTDTQY
11 TRBV5-1 ASSRDSNYGYT
11 TRBV3-1/TRBV3-2 ASSQNRADGYT